This T cell receptor beta chain was obtained from a study of Tregs in tolerant kidney transplant recipients (dated by TCRdb to between 2018 and 2021). Regarding the complete study: Before combined kidney and bone marrow transplantation, this study identified donor-specific regulatory T cells using TCRbeta sequencing and then followed those same cells after transplant. TCRbeta repertoire sequencing was used in a few healthy controls to compare several ways of expanding Tregs specific for an allogeneic donor. General conclusions and limits of the study: Biological reproducibility was not directly addressed, though technical replication error appeared minimal. The study was limited by small patient numbers, and the findings need validation in larger populations and under other immunosuppression protocols. Expanding Tregs with activated donor B cells appeared to identify the most biologically relevant and donor-specific TCRbeta repertoire.

Unstimulated Tregs (CD4+CD25+CD127-), CD4+ non-Tregs (CD4+CD25-), CD4 and CD8 cells were FACS-sorted from thawed PBMCs. Healthy control blood came either as purchased buffy coats or from healthy volunteers. Healthy control blood was processed to PBMCs with a Ficoll density gradient and then cryopreserved, whereas patient PBMCs were collected both before and after transplant. Note on this clone: No antigen is known for it. No much larger clone exists at a distance of one base, and base qualities are not known.

The CDR3, cysteine through phenylalanine, is 13 amino acids long. Of all the DNA, just the CDR3 is kept, 39 bases in frame from base 1. The CDR1 and CDR2 encoded by the germline V gene (reference sequence) are LNHNV and YYDKDF. For TCRbeta CDR3 sequencing, genomic DNA was extracted from sorted cells using the QIAGEN DNeasy Blood and Tissue Kit. Through immunoSEQ, high-throughput TCRbeta CDR3 sequencing was done commercially, including PCR amplification with internal controls and bias correction. Per the authors' processing: A unique productive TCRbeta sequence was defined by the CDR3 nucleotide sequence when primers matched, and otherwise by the CDR3 amino acid sequence together with the Vbeta and Jbeta genes. As a correction for sorting error, sequences shared between sorted populations at a frequency ratio of 2:1 or less were discarded, and the remaining shared sequences were assigned to the higher population. A sequence was defined as donor-reactive if the sequence was expanded at least 5-fold in CFSE-low cells compared with unstimulated cells and had a frequency of at least 0.01% in CFSE-low cells. Jensen-Shannon divergence, calculated on the top 100 TCRbeta sequences ranked by frequency, was used to quantify repertoire divergence. When a sample had multiple sequencing runs, each run was corrected for sorting error separately and the runs were then pooled. In TCRdb, the immuneACCESS table is reduced to in-frame sequences with V and J assigned. These tables do not hold every clone; where another copy was compared, an unresolved V gene accounts for under half, and the others remain unexplained. That table furnishes V, J and clone size, whereas the DNA furnished D and trimming. The sample table contains some 240,000 clones; only one count was recorded for approximately 84% of them. Under 0.65% of the sample is taken by the ten largest.

Sequencing was carried out using CD4+ T cells from blood. The TCR originated in a human donor in good health. The chain is encoded by TRBV15 joined to TRBJ2-5; TRBD2 is perhaps the D gene, given 6 matching bases. TRBJ2-7 matches the DNA end more closely, so the J call is doubtful. The DNA sequence is given as TGTGCCACCAGCAGACTACAGGAGGGCGAGCAGTACTTC. Its translation is CATSRLQEGEQYF.